This T cell receptor (beta chain) originates from a study of cytomegalovirus exposure and HLA in healthy donors. Concerning this clone itself: What it recognizes is unknown.

CDR1 and CDR2 from the germline V gene are LNHNV and YYDKDF (reference sequence). This CDR3 comprises 15 residues. V lost 3 bases and J lost 1, with 12 bases in between. Whole-study results and caveats: The study listed 150 to 200 cytomegalovirus-associated TCR beta chains. Of the V segments, some could not be distinguished, including TRBV6-2 and TRBV6-3, and were excluded. Earlier analysis found most TCR beta V segments productive about 87% or about 30% of the time. Most subjects' HLA-A and HLA-B alleles were reportedly predicted from TCR beta sequences.

Primers included in the PCR were 60 Vbeta and 13 Jbeta primers. The data were produced by immunoSEQ multiplex PCR, yet TCRdb's version contains in-frame clones alone and is incomplete. The sample lists 150,000 to 200,000 clones, roughly 85% occurring once. The V call is TRBV15, the J call TRBJ1-1; D perhaps matches TRBD1 (5 bases). The receptor was derived from a man younger than 35 in good health and CMV-seropositive. Sequences were obtained from PBMCs. CDR3 in amino acids: CATSRGGVRNTEAFF. For the CDR3, the DNA is TGTGCCACCAGCAGGGGGGGGGTTCGGAACACTGAAGCTTTCTTT. Using reference TRBV15 and TRBJ1-1 for the parts outside the CDR3, the full variable domain is DAMVIQNPRYQVTQFGKPVTLSCSQTLNHNVMYWYQQKSSQAPKLLFHYYDKDFNNEADTPDNFQSRRPNTSFCFLDIRSPGLGDTAMYLCATSRGGVRNTEAFFGQGTRLTVV.